Listed below are T cell receptor beta chains from one sample, sequenced in a study of blood T cells in healthy people across ages. TCRdb re-derived calls from the 5' RACE reads in MiXCR, one entry per CDR3 protein. The sample records approximately 820,000 distinct CDR3 sequences, roughly 44% being singletons. Input material: blood. The receptors shown here come from a man aged 60 to 69 in good health. Both conserved end residues are part of each CDR3. A D gene is named only where the DNA matches it firmly. Clone size appears in some rows only: once, few, many, or a class for an expanded clone.

TRBV20-1	TRBJ2-7	TRBD2	.	CSARDNRRGAPSSEQYF	TGCAGTGCTAGAGATAATCGGCGGGGGGCCCCCTCGTCTGAGCAGTACTTC
TRBV25-1	TRBJ2-3	TRBD1	.	CASRGTGDTQYF	TGTGCCAGCAGGGGGACAGGGGACACGCAGTATTTT
TRBV6-5	TRBJ1-2	.	few	CASRAGAYGYTF	TGTGCCAGCAGAGCCGGGGCTTATGGCTACACCTTC
TRBV3-1	TRBJ1-1	.	.	CASSQWATTEAFF	TGTGCCAGCAGCCAATGGGCCACCACTGAAGCTTTCTTT
TRBV18	TRBJ2-5	TRBD1	.	CASSLMAQGARETQYF	TGTGCCAGCTCACTGATGGCACAGGGGGCGCGGGAGACCCAGTACTTC
TRBV4-1	TRBJ2-7	.	medium-sized	CASSQEPGPPYEQYF	TGCGCCAGCAGCCAAGAACCGGGACCCCCCTACGAGCAGTACTTC
TRBV7-2	TRBJ2-1	.	few	CASRGGGTRAIAYNEQFF	TGTGCCAGCAGAGGAGGGGGGACCAGAGCCATAGCCTACAATGAGCAGTTCTTC
TRBV4-3	TRBJ2-4	TRBD2	.	CASSQGTSGGENIQYF	TGCGCCAGCAGCCAAGGGACTAGCGGGGGGGAAAACATTCAGTACTTC
TRBV7-9	TRBJ1-2	.	.	CASSLGEENYGYTF	TGTGCCAGCAGCCTTGGGGAAGAAAACTATGGCTACACCTTC
TRBV30	TRBJ2-5	TRBD1	.	CAWSRGTGILERYF	TGTGCCTGGAGTCGGGGGACAGGGATACTCGAGCGGTACTTC
TRBV24-1	TRBJ2-6	.	.	CATSGSGTGANVLTF	TGTGCCACCAGTGGATCGGGGACTGGGGCCAACGTCCTGACTTTC
TRBV12-3/TRBV12-4	TRBJ2-3	TRBD2	few	CASSFAGGADTQYF	TGTGCCAGCAGTTTTGCGGGGGGGGCAGATACGCAGTATTTT
TRBV14	TRBJ1-4	.	.	CASSQDLPGYDEKLFF	TGTGCCAGCAGCCAAGATCTCCCAGGGTATGATGAAAAACTGTTTTTT
TRBV9	TRBJ2-5	TRBD2	.	CASSVACGGLETQYF	TGTGCCAGCAGCGTAGCGTGCGGGGGGCTAGAGACCCAGTACTTC
TRBV18	TRBJ1-4	TRBD1	.	CASSPTGVGEKLFF	TGTGCCAGCTCACCGACAGGGGTGGGAGAAAAACTGTTTTTT
TRBV19	TRBJ2-3	.	.	CASSGPMPGDTQYF	TGTGCCAGTAGTGGTCCTATGCCGGGCGATACGCAGTATTTT
TRBV10-3	TRBJ2-1	TRBD2	few	CATGTSGASYNEQFF	TGTGCCACCGGGACTAGCGGGGCGTCCTACAATGAGCAGTTCTTC
TRBV12-3/TRBV12-4	TRBJ2-3	.	few	CASSFFGDTQYF	TGTGCCAGCAGTTTTTTTGGTGATACGCAGTATTTT
TRBV7-8	TRBJ2-5	.	.	CASSLGVLLVGQETQYF	TGTGCCAGCAGCTTAGGTGTCCTCCTGGTTGGGCAAGAGACCCAGTACTTC
TRBV11-1	TRBJ2-5	.	few	CASSLGGLTQETQYF	TGTGCCAGCAGCCTCGGGGGACTCACCCAAGAGACCCAGTACTTC
TRBV3-1	TRBJ2-1	TRBD2	once	CASSQGFGTSGGASYNEQFF	TGTGCCAGCAGCCAAGGTTTCGGGACTAGCGGGGGGGCCTCCTACAATGAGCAGTTCTTC
TRBV11-2	TRBJ2-3	.	.	CASSLKFTQYF	TGTGCCAGCAGCTTAAAGTTTACGCAGTATTTT
TRBV20-1	TRBJ1-5	.	.	CSARDPNPLSNQPQHF	TGCAGTGCTAGAGATCCTAACCCCCTTAGCAATCAGCCCCAGCATTTT
TRBV29-1	TRBJ2-7	TRBD1	.	CSVGDRVYEQYF	TGCAGCGTTGGCGACAGGGTCTACGAGCAGTACTTC
TRBV25-1	TRBJ2-6	.	few	CASSENGPPSGANVLTF	TGTGCCAGCAGTGAAAATGGACCCCCCTCTGGGGCCAACGTCCTGACTTTC
TRBV12-3/TRBV12-4	TRBJ2-1	.	.	CASSLAGPHNEQFF	TGTGCCAGCAGTTTAGCTGGACCACACAATGAGCAGTTCTTC
TRBV11-2	TRBJ2-1	.	.	CASSLSPRGQETQFF	TGTGCCAGCAGCTTAAGCCCCAGGGGCCAAGAGACCCAGTTCTTC
TRBV12-3/TRBV12-4	TRBJ1-2	TRBD1	few	CASSPHRGYGYTF	TGTGCCAGCAGTCCCCACAGGGGCTATGGCTACACCTTC
TRBV7-8	TRBJ1-5	.	.	CASSSQMGAGQPQHF	TGTGCCAGCAGCTCACAGATGGGCGCGGGGCAGCCCCAGCATTTT
TRBV20-1	TRBJ2-6	.	.	CSARVGGVSSGANVLTF	TGCAGTGCTAGAGTCGGGGGCGTTAGCTCTGGGGCCAACGTCCTGACTTTC
TRBV6-2/TRBV6-3	TRBJ1-6	.	.	CASSRDTSSYNSPLHF	TGTGCCAGCAGTCGGGACACCAGCTCCTATAATTCACCCCTCCACTTT
TRBV6-6	TRBJ2-5	TRBD2	.	CASSYRGGLQETQYF	TGTGCCAGCAGTTACCGGGGGGGCCTCCAAGAGACCCAGTACTTC
TRBV28	TRBJ1-1	TRBD1	.	CASSTPATGRTEAFF	TGCGCCAGCAGTACACCTGCGACAGGGCGAACTGAAGCTTTCTTT
TRBV7-2	TRBJ1-6	.	.	CASSLADSQFSPLHF	TGTGCCAGCAGCTTAGCCGACAGTCAGTTCTCACCCCTCCACTTT
TRBV9	TRBJ2-1	.	few	CASSSTGLGNEQFF	TGTGCCAGCAGCTCGACGGGCCTGGGCAATGAGCAGTTCTTC
TRBV29-1	TRBJ2-1	TRBD2	.	CSVVGEGSYNEQFF	TGCAGCGTTGTAGGGGAGGGGTCCTACAATGAGCAGTTCTTC
TRBV9	TRBJ2-3	.	.	CASSVEVGSADTQYF	TGTGCCAGCAGCGTAGAGGTGGGGTCCGCGGATACGCAGTATTTT
TRBV20-1	TRBJ2-3	TRBD2	once	CSATLTSAGDTQYF	TGCAGTGCTACCCTGACTAGCGCGGGAGATACGCAGTATTTT
TRBV7-2	TRBJ2-1	.	.	CASSLRVSGNEQFF	TGTGCCAGCAGCCTACGGGTCTCGGGGAATGAGCAGTTCTTC
TRBV7-2	TRBJ2-7	.	few	CASSWTRTYEQYF	TGTGCCAGCAGCTGGACTCGAACCTACGAGCAGTACTTC
TRBV28	TRBJ2-3	.	.	CASKGWTVTTDTQYF	TGTGCCAGCAAGGGTTGGACAGTTACTACAGATACGCAGTATTTT
TRBV20-1	TRBJ2-1	TRBD2	.	CSARVSWTSGSYNEQFF	TGCAGTGCTAGGGTATCATGGACTAGCGGGAGCTACAATGAGCAGTTCTTC
TRBV27	TRBJ2-1	TRBD1	.	CATRPGQTYPEQFF	TGTGCCACTCGGCCGGGACAGACTTACCCTGAGCAGTTCTTC
TRBV25-1	TRBJ2-7	.	few	CASSKGPFDTYEQYF	TGTGCCAGCAGTAAGGGGCCCTTCGACACCTACGAGCAGTACTTC
TRBV10-3	TRBJ2-7	.	few	CAISEGQGYEQYF	TGTGCCATCAGTGAAGGGCAGGGCTACGAGCAGTACTTC
TRBV2	TRBJ2-1	TRBD2	.	CAGRTSGDHNEQFF	TGTGCCGGAAGGACTAGCGGGGACCACAATGAGCAGTTCTTC
TRBV4-1	TRBJ2-3	TRBD2	few	CASSLTGGPPDTQYF	TGCGCCAGCAGCCTTACGGGGGGGCCTCCAGATACGCAGTATTTT
TRBV27	TRBJ2-7	.	.	CASSPPAGTSYEQYF	TGTGCCAGCAGCCCGCCCGCGGGGACCTCCTACGAGCAGTACTTC